This T cell receptor beta chain was sequenced during a study of CD8+ T cells in alopecia areata. As for the study in general: The tofacitinib course ran for 6 to 18 months and was followed by 6 months off drug. Study findings and constraints: Clonality in lesional scalp, especially alopecia totalis/universalis, exceeded that of normal scalp. Relative to mice, TCR sharing across patients was less clear, a difference possibly HLA-related.

Alopecia areata patients gave lesional scalp punch biopsies and peripheral blood samples. CDR3 length: 15 amino acids. V lost 8 bases, J lost 0 bases, and 10 bases stayed unmatched. Germline lookup yields CDR1 SGHRS and CDR2 YFSETQ. After isolation, RNA underwent reverse transcription to generate cDNA as the sequencing template. Produced via immunoSEQ multiplex PCR; TCRdb's table is partial and in-frame only. Of about 160,000 clones listed, about 90% are singletons. About this clone: Its specificity is unknown.

The sample here was CD8+ T cells sorted from blood, taken at week 0. The chain has TRBV5-1 and TRBJ2-7, with 8 bases aligning to TRBD1. The receptor was isolated from a human donor with alopecia areata. CDR3 DNA sequence: TGCGCCAGTCACAGGGGGGATGCGATCTCCTACGAGCAGTACTTC. This translates into CASHRGDAISYEQYF.